This TCR beta chain was observed in a study of neurological immune-mediated disorders. This CDR3 has 17 amino acids. The germline V gene encodes CDR1 SGHRS and CDR2 YFSETQ. V dropped 1 base and J dropped 4; count of bases not matched to a gene: 13. This clonotype was counted ten times or more. One entry per CDR3 protein, called by TCRdb with MiXCR from the 5' RACE reads. The data contain about 24,000 distinct CDR3 sequences, about an eighth of them singletons. V gene TRBV5-1 combines with J gene TRBJ1-1, with 7 bases aligning to TRBD1. Sequenced material: PBMCs. This sequence originates from a woman in her thirties or forties with HTLV-1-associated myelopathy (HAM/TSP). The CDR3 nucleotides are TGCGCCAGCAGCTTGTACCCGACAGGGATAACGGGCACTGAAGCTTTCTTT. It codes for CASSLYPTGITGTEAFF.